Each of the 5 T cell receptor beta chains below was sequenced from the same sample in a study of cytomegalovirus exposure and HLA in healthy donors. TCRdb's table, derived via immunoSEQ multiplex PCR, lists solely in-frame clones and lacks some. The table has approximately 270,000 clones, roughly 90% seen once. Sequencing was carried out using PBMCs. These TCRs come from a woman aged 18-29 years in good health and CMV-seronegative.

J is TRBJ2-2 and V is TRBV13; 12 positions match TRBD1. This CDR3 has 19 residues. V dropped 5 bases and J dropped 3; count of bases not matched to a gene: 13. In germline, CDR1 is PRHDT, CDR2 FYEKMQ (reference sequence). CDR3 coding DNA: TGTGCCAGCAGCCCCTACCGGGACAGGGGGCGTCAGGACACCGGGGAGCTGTTTTTT. Its protein product is CASSPYRDRGRQDTGELFF.

This chain joins TRBV5-1 and TRBJ2-1, with D unresolved. The CDR3 spans 14 residues. Germline CDR1 reads SGHRS; CDR2 reads YFSETQ. V was pared by 1 base and J by 5 bases, with 10 bases between. CDR3 in DNA: TGCGCCAGCAGCTTGTACAGATACGACAATGAGCAGTTCTTC. It is translated as CASSLYRYDNEQFF.

The rearrangement uses TRBV5-1 and TRBJ1-2; maybe TRBD1 (5 bases). With 0 bases removed from V and 7 bases from J, the gap between germline ends came to 13 bases. Germline lookup yields CDR1 SGHRS and CDR2 YFSETQ. The CDR3 has 14 amino acids. The CDR3 nucleotides read TGCGCCAGCAGCTTGGCGGTCCCAGGGTCTGGCTACACCTTC. Translation gives CASSLAVPGSGYTF.

This rearrangement joins TRBV4-3 to TRBJ2-1; 9 bases agree with TRBD1. V gave up 1 base and J gave up 5 bases; unmatched junction bases: 0. Germline assignment: CDR1 LGHNA and CDR2 YSLEER. The CDR3 extends over 14 amino acids. The chain's CDR3 is CASSQGTGDNEQFF. As DNA, the CDR3 is TGCGCCAGCAGCCAAGGGACAGGGGACAATGAGCAGTTCTTC.

The chain has TRBV6-1 and TRBJ1-4; D unresolved. Germline values: CDR1 MNHNS, CDR2 SASEGT. V shed 8 bases and J shed 1 base, with 8 bases lying between them. The CDR3 runs to 13 residues. This CDR3 reads CASERGTNEKLFF. As DNA, the CDR3 is TGTGCCAGCGAGCGCGGAACTAATGAAAAACTGTTTTTT.